The count of the clone carrying this T cell receptor (beta chain) is one. What it recognizes is unknown. The ends lost 6 bases at V and 5 bases at J; junction bases unmatched: 8. There are 14 residues in the CDR3. Germline V gene sequence: CDR1 MNHEY, CDR2 SVGAGI. This sample was taken from a study of cytomegalovirus exposure and HLA in healthy donors. Study information: Of all 360 or so donors who were genotyped, 70% to 85% belonged to the Caucasian-associated ancestry cluster.

The PCR had 60 Vbeta and 13 Jbeta primers. TCRdb's copy holds only in-frame clones and misses some; the assay was immunoSEQ multiplex PCR. This sample has about 300,000 clones, with more than 80% found just once. Findings and caveats of the study: In terms of immune exposure information, only CMV serostatus was available. There were fewer than 200 TCR beta chains listed as cytomegalovirus-associated.

This sequence joins TRBV6-5 and TRBJ2-5; TRBD1 aligns across 8 bases. Material: PBMCs. The clonotype comes from a man in his forties in good health and CMV-seropositive. As DNA, the CDR3 is TGTGCCAGCAGCGGACAGGGTAGTACGGAGACCCAGTACTTC. As protein: CASSGQGSTETQYF.